This T cell receptor (beta chain) was recorded in a study of T cells in Graves' hyperthyroidism and ophthalmopathy. A note on this clonotype: Its specificity is unknown. One end of the junction fails to match germline, which may point to a read error.

The V gene's germline CDR1 is MNHNS and CDR2 SASEGT. CDR3 length: 16 amino acids. General study findings and limits: The blood repertoire included most of the expanded thyroid clonotypes above 0.001.

On the basis of clinical symptoms, serum thyroxine and TRAb, thyroid ultrasound and orbital computed tomography, diagnoses were made. RNA transcripts gave rise to amplified TCR beta CDR3 regions. Primed by the HTBI set, a first-round RT-PCR was run on the TCR CDR3. MiXCR, run by TCRdb on the multiplex PCR reads, gives a single entry per CDR3 protein. Among fewer than 650,000 distinct CDR3 sequences listed, approximately 15% were seen once. What was sequenced was blood. The rearrangement joins TRBV6-1 to TRBJ2-5; TRBD1 matches at 9 bases. This receptor was obtained from a middle-aged woman with Graves' ophthalmopathy. The DNA for the CDR3 is TGTGCCACCAGTGACCCCCGGGACAGGGTAGGGGAGACCCAGTACTTC. Its translation: CATSDPRDRVGETQYF.